This passage covers 31 T cell receptor beta chains from one sample sequenced in a study of T cell responses to AZD1222 COVID-19 vaccine. The table came from immunoSEQ multiplex PCR; TCRdb's copy has only in-frame clones and leaves some out. The data contain roughly 150,000 clones, 91% of them singletons. The sample was peripheral blood, taken 28 days after the second AZD1222 dose. The receptors were gathered from an adult who received the AZD1222 COVID-19 vaccine.

The chain has TRBV28 and TRBJ1-5; possibly TRBD1 for D (6 bases). Trimming pared 3 bases from V and 3 bases from J, leaving 9 bases between. The CDR3 totals 14 residues. The V gene's germline CDR1 is MDHEN and CDR2 SYDVKM. As DNA, the CDR3 is TGTGCCAGCAGTTTTGGACAGATCAATCAGCCCCAGCATTTT. It specifies CASSFGQINQPQHF.

The chain joins TRBV6-1 to TRBJ1-6; possible D gene TRBD1, 6 bases. Trimming took off 4 bases at V and 7 bases at J, with 8 bases between the two ends. Germline CDR1 and CDR2: MNHNS and SASEGT. This CDR3 is built from 13 residues. The chain's CDR3 is CASSADRNSPLHF. The CDR3 DNA follows: TGTGCCAGCAGTGCGGACAGAAATTCACCCCTCCACTTT.

The V and J genes are TRBV5-6 and TRBJ1-2; weak D call: TRBD1 (5 bases). This CDR3 is built from 13 residues. V was pared by 7 bases and J by 0 bases, with 10 bases between. Germline V gene sequence: CDR1 SGHDT, CDR2 YYEEEE. The CDR3 loop reads CASSTASNYGYTF. For the CDR3, the DNA is TGTGCCAGCTCGACAGCCTCTAACTATGGCTACACCTTC.

The chain has TRBV28 and TRBJ1-2, with D hard to call. The CDR3 loop spans 13 amino acids. Germline V gives CDR1 MDHEN, CDR2 SYDVKM. V lost 6 bases and J 1 base, leaving 9 bases between the germline ends. In nucleotides, the CDR3 is TGTGCCAGCAGCTGGCCTAATAACTATGGCTACACCTTC. Amino acids: CASSWPNNYGYTF.

The CDR3 is CAISEEGDRNIQYF. The CDR3 bases are TGTGCCATCAGTGAGGAGGGGGATAGAAACATTCAGTACTTC. V usage is TRBV10-3 and J usage is TRBJ2-4, with TRBD1 as a possible D gene (6 bases). CDR1 is ENHRY and CDR2 is SYGVKD in the germline V gene. V gave up 2 bases and J gave up 6 bases, with 11 bases separating them. The CDR3 runs 14 residues.

This chain uses TRBV2 with TRBJ2-5; D may correspond to TRBD1 or TRBD2 (6 bases each). CDR1 and CDR2 (germline): SNHLY, FYNNEI. This CDR3 region has 14 residues. Trimming removed 1 base from V and 5 bases from J, with 11 bases in between. The DNA of the CDR3 is TGTGCCAGCAGTGAAGGGGGGGCGGGTGAGACCCAGTACTTC. The encoded protein is CASSEGGAGETQYF.

The chain has TRBV29-1 and TRBJ1-1, with TRBD1 as a possible D gene (6 bases). The germline V gene encodes CDR1 SQVTM and CDR2 ANQGSEA. The CDR3 spans 13 residues. V lost 7 bases and J 0 bases, leaving 12 bases between the germline ends. The DNA for the CDR3 is TGCAGCGCGGGGGCGGGCATGAACACTGAAGCTTTCTTT. This codes for CSAGAGMNTEAFF.

The chain is built from TRBV7-9 and TRBJ1-3; a weak D match, TRBD1 (6 bases). Germline CDR1 reads SEHNR; CDR2 reads FQNEAQ (reference sequence). The V and J ends lost 5 bases and 2 bases respectively, with 13 bases between them. The CDR3 extends over 15 amino acids. CDR3 sequence: CASSPQGLTGNTIYF. DNA for the CDR3: TGTGCCAGCAGCCCACAGGGTCTGACTGGAAACACCATATATTTT.

V is TRBV5-1 and J is TRBJ1-1; tentative D call: TRBD1 (5 bases). The V and J ends lost 0 bases and 5 bases respectively, with 17 bases between them. Germline CDR1 reads SGHRS; CDR2 reads YFSETQ. The CDR3 covers 16 residues. The CDR3 coding sequence is TGCGCCAGCAGCTTGGACCCCCGGGGCAGGGTTACTGAAGCTTTCTTT. This encodes CASSLDPRGRVTEAFF.

The chain is built from TRBV10-3 and TRBJ2-3; D possibly corresponds to TRBD1 (5 bases). This CDR3 contains 15 residues. Germline V lookup: CDR1 ENHRY, CDR2 SYGVKD. The germline V and J ends were trimmed by 3 bases and 6 bases, with 16 bases remaining between them. CDR3 sequence: CAISDISRGSDTQYF. In DNA form, the CDR3 reads TGTGCCATCAGTGATATTTCTAGGGGATCGGATACGCAGTATTTT.

V is TRBV10-1 and J is TRBJ2-4, with 9 bases matching TRBD1. CDR1 and CDR2 from the germline V gene are WNHNN and SYGVQD (reference sequence). V was clipped by 3 bases and J by 0 bases; unmatched bases: 9. CDR3 length: 18 residues. This chain's CDR3 is CASSEEPGQGLAKNIQYF. CDR3 nucleotides: TGCGCCAGCAGTGAAGAACCGGGACAGGGACTAGCCAAAAACATTCAGTACTTC.

The CDR3 DNA follows: TGTGCCAGCAGCCCCAGTTCCAACAGGTTTTACGGAAACACCATATATTTT. This sequence encodes CASSPSSNRFYGNTIYF. This rearrangement joins TRBV9 to TRBJ1-3, with TRBD1 as a possible D gene (5 bases). The CDR3 is 17 residues long. Trimming shortened V by 4 bases and J by 4 bases, and 21 bases separated the two germline ends. Germline CDR1 reads SGDLS; CDR2 reads YYNGEE.

The chain combines TRBV5-4 with TRBJ1-2; D may be TRBD1 (5 bases). The ends were cut back, 3 bases at V and 4 bases at J, with 7 bases in the middle. The CDR3 is made up of 12 amino acids. The germline V gene encodes CDR1 SGHNT and CDR2 YYREEE (reference sequence). The CDR3 DNA sequence: TGTGCCAGCAGCTCAGGGTCCTATGGCTACACCTTC. This sequence encodes CASSSGSYGYTF.

The chain recombines TRBV19 with TRBJ1-2; D is uncertain. CDR3 size: 16 residues. The germline V and J ends were trimmed by 11 bases and 8 bases, with 30 bases remaining between them. From germline, CDR1 is LNHDA and CDR2 SQIVND (reference sequence). This chain's CDR3 is CAARPVGRSPAGGYTF. CDR3 nucleotide sequence: TGTGCCGCAAGACCAGTAGGAAGGTCGCCTGCGGGCGGCTACACCTTC.

CDR3 coding DNA: TGCGCCAGCAGCCGGGGACAGCGAAACACCGGGGAGCTGTTTTTT. This encodes CASSRGQRNTGELFF. The chain joins TRBV5-1 to TRBJ2-2, with 7 bases aligning to TRBD1. V gave up 4 bases and J gave up 2 bases; unmatched junction bases: 5. CDR3 size: 15 residues. The germline gives CDR1 SGHRS, CDR2 YFSETQ.

This sequence joins TRBV5-6 and TRBJ2-1; D is undetermined. Germline CDR1 and CDR2: SGHDT and YYEEEE. V lost 7 bases, J lost 2 bases, and 4 bases lay in between. There are 11 residues in the CDR3. This CDR3 is CASSAYNEQFF. The DNA of the CDR3 is TGTGCCAGCTCGGCCTACAATGAGCAGTTCTTC.

The chain is built from TRBV28 and TRBJ2-1; D is uncertain. The CDR3 contains 18 residues. Trimming took 3 bases from V and 0 from J, leaving 18 bases between them. Germline CDR1 and CDR2: MDHEN and SYDVKM. Written as DNA, the CDR3 is TGTGCCAGCAGTTTTCCGACAAGTTCGGAGAGCTCCTACAATGAGCAGTTCTTC. It translates to CASSFPTSSESSYNEQFF. Full variable domain (missing parts from reference TRBV28 and TRBJ2-1): DVKVTQSSRYLVKRTGEKVFLECVQDMDHENMFWYRQDPGLGLRLIYFSYDVKMKEKGDIPEGYSVSREKKERFSLILESASTNQTSMYLCASSFPTSSESSYNEQFFGPGTRLTVL.

This clone was observed a single time. CDR3 DNA sequence: TGTGCCAGCAGCTTAGGCAGGGGAGCTGAAGCTTTCTTT. Residues: CASSLGRGAEAFF. The chain recombines TRBV5-6 with TRBJ1-1, with a possible D match to TRBD1 (6 bases). Germline CDR1 and CDR2: SGHDT and YYEEEE. CDR3 length: 13 amino acids. V was clipped by 2 bases and J by 6 bases, with 11 bases between them.

The chain uses TRBV15 and TRBJ2-5; 7 nucleotides align to TRBD1. CDR1 and CDR2 (germline): LNHNV, YYDKDF (reference sequence). With 4 bases clipped from V and 6 bases from J, the junction kept 14 bases outside the gene matches. There are 16 residues in the CDR3. The CDR3 protein is CATSKGQILVEKTQYF. The CDR3 DNA is TGTGCCACCAGCAAGGGACAGATACTCGTGGAAAAGACCCAGTACTTC. Full variable domain (outside the CDR3, taken from reference TRBV15 and TRBJ2-5): DAMVIQNPRYQVTQFGKPVTLSCSQTLNHNVMYWYQQKSSQAPKLLFHYYDKDFNNEADTPDNFQSRRPNTSFCFLDIRSPGLGDTAMYLCATSKGQILVEKTQYFGPGTRLLVL.

The chain couples TRBV7-2 to TRBJ2-1; 15 nucleotides line up with TRBD2. J gave up 7 bases and V 4 bases, and 11 bases lay outside the gene matches. CDR1 and CDR2 from the germline V gene are SGHTA and FQGNSA. The CDR3 has 18 residues. The CDR3 reads CASSSPSGGLAGGNEQFF. CDR3 in DNA: TGTGCCAGCAGCTCCCCATCCGGGGGACTAGCGGGAGGTAATGAGCAGTTCTTC.

The count of this clone is one. The V call is TRBV5-1, the J call TRBJ2-7; D ambiguous. This CDR3 contains 16 residues. Germline CDR1 SGHRS, CDR2 YFSETQ. V gave up 2 bases and J gave up 0 bases, with 15 bases separating them. The DNA of the CDR3 is TGCGCCAGCAGCTTACTACCCAAGGACCACTCCTACGAGCAGTACTTC. Protein: CASSLLPKDHSYEQYF.

In nucleotides, the CDR3 is TGTGCCAGCAGGACAGCCTATGGCTACACCTTC. It codes for CASRTAYGYTF. J is TRBJ1-2 and V is TRBV28; a weak D match, TRBD1 (5 bases). From germline, CDR1 is MDHEN and CDR2 SYDVKM. V lost 6 bases, J lost 4 bases, and 6 bases lay in between. The CDR3 totals 11 residues.

The chain employs TRBV12-3 or TRBV12-4 and TRBJ1-1; D ambiguous. This CDR3 region has 13 residues. Trimming shortened V by 2 bases and J by 1 base, and 5 bases separated the two germline ends. This CDR3 reads CASSLSPNTEAFF. The CDR3 DNA follows: TGTGCCAGCAGTTTATCACCGAACACTGAAGCTTTCTTT.

This clone was seen more than once but under ten times. The DNA for the CDR3 is TGTGCCAGCAGCTTAGCGGGGGCAGGGGGGCAGCCCCAGCATTTT. Translation: CASSLAGAGGQPQHF. This chain connects TRBV7-8 to TRBJ1-5; 7 bases map to TRBD1. V lost 0 bases and J lost 7; bases outside the gene matches: 6. In germline, CDR1 is SGHVS, CDR2 FQNEAQ. The CDR3 runs 15 residues.

The J gene is TRBJ2-5, the V gene TRBV14; 11 bases are a match to TRBD2. The CDR3 is made up of 15 amino acids. The junction had 7 bases not matched to a gene; V was cut back by 5 bases and J by 5 bases. CDR1 SGHDN and CDR2 FVKESK come from the germline V gene. CDR3 DNA sequence: TGTGCCAGCAGCTACCTAGCGGGGGGACAGGAGACCCAGTACTTC. Its protein product is CASSYLAGGQETQYF.

The V and J genes are TRBV5-6 and TRBJ1-2; the D is unclear. Trimming took off 3 bases at V and 5 bases at J, with 14 bases between the two ends. The CDR3 has 14 residues. The germline CDR1 and CDR2 sequences are SGHDT and YYEEEE. CDR3 sequence: CASSSGLAGYGYTF. The CDR3 nucleotides are TGTGCCAGCAGCTCGGGGTTAGCCGGGTATGGCTACACCTTC. Looking up the rest from reference TRBV5-6 and TRBJ1-2 gives the full variable domain: DAGVTQSPTHLIKTRGQQVTLRCSPKSGHDTVSWYQQALGQGPQFIFQYYEEEERQRGNFPDRFSGHQFPNYSSELNVNALLLGDSALYLCASSSGLAGYGYTFGSGTRLTVV.

This clone was detected once. V gene TRBV19 combines with J gene TRBJ2-5, with D hard to call. Trimming took off 6 bases at V and 7 bases at J, with 15 bases between the two ends. The germline V gene encodes CDR1 LNHDA and CDR2 SQIVND (reference sequence). The CDR3 is made up of 13 amino acids. CDR3 region: CASSQQKSGTQYF. CDR3 coding DNA: TGTGCCAGTAGCCAACAGAAATCGGGGACCCAGTACTTC.

The J gene is TRBJ1-5, the V gene TRBV2, with D possibly TRBD1 on 5 matching bases. The CDR3 contains 15 residues. Trimming took off 4 bases at V and 6 bases at J, with 16 bases between the two ends. The germline V gene encodes CDR1 SNHLY and CDR2 FYNNEI. The chain's CDR3 is CASSAQTGGTQPQHF. The CDR3 nucleotides read TGTGCCAGCAGTGCGCAGACGGGGGGTACTCAGCCCCAGCATTTT.

J is TRBJ2-2 and V is TRBV5-4; TRBD2 matches at 7 bases. V dropped 0 bases and J dropped 4; count of bases not matched to a gene: 9. The germline V gene has CDR1 SGHNT and CDR2 YYREEE (reference sequence). The CDR3 spans 17 residues. This CDR3 reads CASSLESALALTGELFF. As DNA, the CDR3 is TGTGCCAGCAGCTTGGAGTCAGCACTAGCGCTCACCGGGGAGCTGTTTTTT.

This clone was counted once. The chain uses TRBV28 and TRBJ1-5; unclear D gene. Germline V lookup: CDR1 MDHEN, CDR2 SYDVKM. CDR3 length equals 17 residues. Trimming took off 6 bases at V and 4 bases at J, with 22 bases between the two ends. Here the CDR3 DNA reads TGTGCCAGCAGGAAGGATTGGACCGACCGCTGGAATCAGCCCCAGCATTTT. It yields the protein CASRKDWTDRWNQPQHF.

The chain is built from TRBV9 and TRBJ2-2; the match to TRBD2 covers 7 bases. V lost 3 bases, J lost 4 bases, and 12 bases stayed unmatched. The CDR3 covers 17 residues. CDR1 is SGDLS, CDR2 YYNGEE, per germline. CDR3 in amino acids: CASSAGGFGGSTGELFF. Here the CDR3 DNA reads TGTGCCAGCAGCGCCGGCGGTTTTGGCGGGAGCACCGGGGAGCTGTTTTTT.